The clone carrying this TCR beta chain was seen ten or more times. Its antigen is not identified. The record originates from a study of breast tumors, draining lymph nodes, adjacent tissues. Study-level points and caveats: The data were judged consistent with most tumor T cells coming from lymph node and expanding in tumor. Tumor TCR diversity was below lymph nodes but above nontumor tissue.

This CDR3 is built from 15 residues. Looked up from germline, CDR1 is KGHDR and CDR2 is SFDVKD. Losses at the gene ends were 4 bases for V and 6 bases for J; bases not matched to a gene: 8. TCRdb ran MiXCR on the multiplex PCR reads and lists one entry per CDR3 protein. The sample has about 230,000 distinct CDR3 sequences; about 30% are singletons. The lymph nodes were axillary draining lymph nodes from breast cancer patients. Sequencing input: axillary lymph node tissue. This sequence was found in a female donor with breast cancer. Some clones in this sample may be carry-over from other donors' samples. The V and J genes are TRBV24-1 and TRBJ2-4; 7 bases map to TRBD1. The CDR3 DNA is TGTGCCACCAGTGAGTCGGGACAGAGGGTAAACATTCAGTACTTC. Translated, it gives CATSESGQRVNIQYF.